This T cell receptor beta chain was recorded in a study of T-cell memory formation after mild COVID-19. Study-wide context: The two donors had largely donor-specific TCR clusters.

To note about this clonotype: Its antigen is as yet unknown.

Whole-study results and caveats: The authors left the SARS-CoV-2 specificity of second-wave clones peaking on day 37 unconfirmed. Prior to infection, memory already included some responding clones, suggesting cross-reactive memory joined.

Sample barcodes and UMIs were carried by the TCR alpha and TCR beta cDNA libraries that 5'RACE generated with constant-segment primers. TCRdb recomputed calls from the 5' RACE reads with MiXCR, one row per CDR3 protein. Of roughly 450,000 distinct CDR3 sequences in the sample, roughly 20% were seen once. After removal of 7 bases from V and 0 bases from J, the junction contained 3 bases not matched to a gene. Germline assignment: CDR1 SGHRS and CDR2 YFSETQ. This CDR3 contains 14 residues. The sequence was obtained from an adult woman who had mild COVID-19 (a few samples of this study predate the infection). Cell type and time point are not known. Sequenced: PBMCs or a T cell subset sorted from them (not recorded which). The chain employs TRBV5-1 and TRBJ2-1; TRBD2 aligns across 8 bases. CDR3: CASHTSGSYNEQFF. CDR3 DNA: TGCGCCAGCCACACTAGCGGCTCCTACAATGAGCAGTTCTTC.